Listed below are T cell receptor beta chains from one sample, sequenced in a study of blood T cell repertoires in COVID-19. Sequencing was performed with immunoSEQ multiplex PCR; in TCRdb, only in-frame clones are kept and a portion is missing. This table has approximately 230,000 clones, approximately 81% appearing once. Sequences were obtained from peripheral blood. The source is a man younger than 40 with active or convalescent COVID-19. Both conserved end residues are part of each CDR3. The order of the fields is J gene, V gene, clone size, D gene, CDR3 DNA, CDR3 protein. A D gene is named only where the DNA matches it firmly. Clone size is shown for a subset of rows, as once, few, many or a class of expanded clone.

>TRBJ2-5|TRBV29-1|.|.
TGCAGCGTTGAAGAAAACACAGGGTCATGGGAGACCCAGTACTTC
CSVEENTGSWETQYF
>TRBJ1-5|TRBV28|.|.
TGTGCCAGCAGTTTAATGGCCCATGGCAATCAGCCCCAGCATTTT
CASSLMAHGNQPQHF
>TRBJ2-2|TRBV9|.|TRBD2
TGTGCCAGCAGCGCGTTAGCGGGGGGGCCGATCACCGGGGAGCTGTTTTTT
CASSALAGGPITGELFF
>TRBJ2-5|TRBV24-1|.|.
TGTGCCACCAGTGCCTGGGCCTACGGGACCCAGTACTTC
CATSAWAYGTQYF
>TRBJ2-7|TRBV7-6|few|.
TGTGCCAGCAGCCTGGACGGAGGGTTGGAGCAGTACTTC
CASSLDGGLEQYF
>TRBJ1-1|TRBV29-1|.|.
TGCAGCGTTGCGCGCGGGACGAACACTGAAGCTTTCTTT
CSVARGTNTEAFF
>TRBJ2-2|TRBV27|once|.
TGTGCCAGCAGATGGGGCGCCTCCACCGGGGAGCTGTTTTTT
CASRWGASTGELFF
>TRBJ2-1|TRBV11-2|.|.
TGTGCCAGCAGCCTGGGTACAGGGCCCTCCTACAATGAGCAGTTCTTC
CASSLGTGPSYNEQFF
>TRBJ2-3|TRBV7-9|few|TRBD2
TGTGCCAGCAGCTTAGGGGTGGGACTAGCCTCCGGATCGGATACGCAGTATTTT
CASSLGVGLASGSDTQYF
>TRBJ2-2|TRBV27|.|TRBD2
TGTGCCAGCAGTTCCACTAGCGGGGGGAACACCGGGGAGCTGTTTTTT
CASSSTSGGNTGELFF
>TRBJ2-5|TRBV18|.|TRBD1
TGTGCCAGCTCAAGTTTCCCGGACAGGGGGCGCCCGGAGACCCAGTACTTC
CASSSFPDRGRPETQYF
>TRBJ2-5|TRBV7-9|.|.
TGTGCCAGCACTAGACAGCCCCAAGAGACCCAGTACTTC
CASTRQPQETQYF
>TRBJ2-7|TRBV5-4|few|.
TGTGCCAGCAGTTGGGGGCGGGAGTCTGACGAGCAGTACTTC
CASSWGRESDEQYF
>TRBJ1-6|TRBV19|.|.
TGTGCCAGTAGGTCCGAGGGAACCCCCGGTGGATCCTATAATTCACCCCTCCACTTT
CASRSEGTPGGSYNSPLHF
>TRBJ2-3|TRBV5-1|.|.
TGCGCCAGCAGCTTGGGTAGCGGTAGCACAGATACGCAGTATTTT
CASSLGSGSTDTQYF
>TRBJ2-2|TRBV2|.|.
TGTGCCATCCGGGGGAGCACCGCGAACACCGGGGAGCTGTTTTTT
CAIRGSTANTGELFF
>TRBJ1-2|TRBV5-1|.|.
TGCGCCAGCAGCTTGGCGGGACAAAAACTTGGCTACACCTTC
CASSLAGQKLGYTF
>TRBJ1-3|TRBV2|.|.
TGTGCCAGCAGAAATGACAGGTCTGGAAACACCATATATTTT
CASRNDRSGNTIYF
>TRBJ2-3|TRBV28|.|.
TGTGCCGTCCATCGGACAGATCTAACAGATACGCAGTATTTT
CAVHRTDLTDTQYF
>TRBJ1-1|TRBV10-3|.|.
TGTGCCATCAGTGCATCCGGGTCGGGCACTGAAGCTTTCTTT
CAISASGSGTEAFF
>TRBJ2-1|TRBV7-9|.|TRBD2
TGTGCCAGCAGCCTAAGGACTAGCTGGGGCGATGAGCAGTTCTTC
CASSLRTSWGDEQFF
>TRBJ2-5|TRBV7-2|.|.
TGTGCCAGCAGCGTTAATAATCAAGAGACCCAGTACTTC
CASSVNNQETQYF
>TRBJ2-2|TRBV11-3|.|TRBD2
TGTGCCAGCAGCCCTCTCGCGGGGGTTACCTGGGGGGAGCTGTTTTTT
CASSPLAGVTWGELFF
>TRBJ2-1|TRBV19|.|.
TGTGCCAGTAGACGTCGGGAAGTAACTAACAATGAGCAGTTCTTC
CASRRREVTNNEQFF
>TRBJ2-5|TRBV24-1|.|.
TGTGCCACCAGTGATTCTCTGGGCCAGGAGACCCAGTACTTC
CATSDSLGQETQYF
>TRBJ2-3|TRBV7-2|.|.
TGTGCCAGCAGCTTATCCGCACTTGACACAGATACGCAGTATTTT
CASSLSALDTDTQYF
>TRBJ1-2|TRBV12-3/TRBV12-4|.|TRBD1
TGTGCCAGCAGTCCGATGACAGGGAAGGGCTACACCTTC
CASSPMTGKGYTF
>TRBJ1-2|TRBV18|.|.
TGTGCCAGCTCACCGAGACAGGACTATGGCTACACCTTC
CASSPRQDYGYTF
>TRBJ1-6|TRBV19|.|TRBD1
TGTGCCAGTAGGATGGACGGGTCAGGGGGTTCACCCCTCCACTTT
CASRMDGSGGSPLHF
>TRBJ1-1|TRBV28|.|TRBD1
TGTGCCAGCAGTCCACTAGACAGGGGCTTGAACACTGAAGCTTTCTTT
CASSPLDRGLNTEAFF